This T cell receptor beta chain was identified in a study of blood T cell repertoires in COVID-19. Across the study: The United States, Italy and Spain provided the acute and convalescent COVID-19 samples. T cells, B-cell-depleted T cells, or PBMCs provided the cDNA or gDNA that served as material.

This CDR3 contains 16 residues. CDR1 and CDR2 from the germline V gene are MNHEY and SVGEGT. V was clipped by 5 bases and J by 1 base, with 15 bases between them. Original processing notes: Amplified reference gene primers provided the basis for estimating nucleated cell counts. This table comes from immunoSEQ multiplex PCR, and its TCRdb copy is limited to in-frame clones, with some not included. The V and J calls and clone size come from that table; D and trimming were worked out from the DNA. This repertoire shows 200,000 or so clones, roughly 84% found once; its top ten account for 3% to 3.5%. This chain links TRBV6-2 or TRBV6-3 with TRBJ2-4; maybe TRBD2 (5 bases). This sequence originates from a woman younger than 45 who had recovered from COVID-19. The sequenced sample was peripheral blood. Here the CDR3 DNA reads TGTGCCAGCAGTGGGTTAGCCTCGGGGGCCAAAAACATTCAGTACTTC. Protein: CASSGLASGAKNIQYF.